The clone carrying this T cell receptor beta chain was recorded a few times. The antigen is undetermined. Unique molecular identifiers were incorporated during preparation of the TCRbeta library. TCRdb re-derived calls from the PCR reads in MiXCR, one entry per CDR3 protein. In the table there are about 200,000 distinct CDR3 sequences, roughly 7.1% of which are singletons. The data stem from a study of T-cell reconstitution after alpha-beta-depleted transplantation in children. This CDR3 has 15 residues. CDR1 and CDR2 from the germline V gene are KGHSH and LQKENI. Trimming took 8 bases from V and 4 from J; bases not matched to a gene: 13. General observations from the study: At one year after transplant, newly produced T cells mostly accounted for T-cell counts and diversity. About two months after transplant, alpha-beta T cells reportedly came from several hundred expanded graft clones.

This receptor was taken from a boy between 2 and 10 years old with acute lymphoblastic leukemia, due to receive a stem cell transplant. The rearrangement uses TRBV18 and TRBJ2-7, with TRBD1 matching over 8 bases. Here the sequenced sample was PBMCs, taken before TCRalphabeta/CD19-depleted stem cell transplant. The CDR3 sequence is CASRSGTGRGYEQYF. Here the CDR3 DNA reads TGTGCCAGCCGATCCGGGACAGGTAGGGGATACGAGCAGTACTTC. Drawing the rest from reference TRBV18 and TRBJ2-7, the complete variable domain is NAGVMQNPRHLVRRRGQEARLRCSPMKGHSHVYWYRQLPEEGLKFMVYLQKENIIDESGMPKERFSAEFPKEGPSILRIQQVVRGDSAAYFCASRSGTGRGYEQYFGPGTRLTVT.